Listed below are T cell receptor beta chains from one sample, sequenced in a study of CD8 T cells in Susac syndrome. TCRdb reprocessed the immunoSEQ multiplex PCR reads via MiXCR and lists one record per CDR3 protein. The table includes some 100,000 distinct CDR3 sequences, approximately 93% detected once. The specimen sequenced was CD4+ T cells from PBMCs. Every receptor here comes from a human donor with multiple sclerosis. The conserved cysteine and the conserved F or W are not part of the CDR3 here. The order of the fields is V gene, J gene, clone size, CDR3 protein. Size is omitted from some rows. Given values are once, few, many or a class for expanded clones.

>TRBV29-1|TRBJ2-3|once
SIWETSGTDTQY
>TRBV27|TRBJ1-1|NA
ASSPYSTAFTEAF
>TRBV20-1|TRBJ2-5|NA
SARADFKTQY
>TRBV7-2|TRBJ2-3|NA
ASSLPADTQY
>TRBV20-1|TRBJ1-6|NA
SATKAGQDNSPLH
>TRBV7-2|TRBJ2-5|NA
ASSHRSTSGEGTQY
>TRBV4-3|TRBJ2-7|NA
ASSLQGAGEQY
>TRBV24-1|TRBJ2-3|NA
ATSELPSGPYTDTQY
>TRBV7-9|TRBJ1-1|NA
ASSATGRENTEAF
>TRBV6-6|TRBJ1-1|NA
ASSYEANTEAF
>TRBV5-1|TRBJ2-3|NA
ASRDTLTSVGGDTQY
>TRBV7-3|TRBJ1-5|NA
ASSFDRVMRNQPQH
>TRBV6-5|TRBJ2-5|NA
ASTPQGRETQY
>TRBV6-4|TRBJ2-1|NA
ASSDGTSGPTNEQF
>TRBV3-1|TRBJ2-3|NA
ASSRGLWGGTDTQY
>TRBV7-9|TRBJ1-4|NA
ASRSTGTGHEKLF
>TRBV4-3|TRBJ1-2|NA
ASSQDSVLYGYT